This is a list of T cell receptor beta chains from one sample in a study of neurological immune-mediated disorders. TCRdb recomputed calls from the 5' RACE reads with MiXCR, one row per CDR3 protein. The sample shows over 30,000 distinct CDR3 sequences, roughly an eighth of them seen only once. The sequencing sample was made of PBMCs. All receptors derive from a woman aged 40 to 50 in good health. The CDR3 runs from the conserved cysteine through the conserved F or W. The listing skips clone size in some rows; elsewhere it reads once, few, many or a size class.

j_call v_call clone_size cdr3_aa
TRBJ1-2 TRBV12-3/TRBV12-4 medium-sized CASSLPGFSGYTF
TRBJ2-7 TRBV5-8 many CASSSRGKGTYEQYF
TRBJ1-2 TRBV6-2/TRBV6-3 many CASKSGFGYTF
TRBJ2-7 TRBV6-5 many CASSPPGQGSYEQYF
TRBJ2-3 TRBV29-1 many CSVESKGMTDTQYF
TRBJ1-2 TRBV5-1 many CASSLDGYTF
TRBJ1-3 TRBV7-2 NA CASSWGTGGGNTIYF
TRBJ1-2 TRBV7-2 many CASSYRTAGGYTF
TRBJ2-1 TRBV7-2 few CASSPPGVLDEQFF
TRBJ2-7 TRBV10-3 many CAIAAAGEQYF
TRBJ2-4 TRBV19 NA CASSLGGGTKNIQYF
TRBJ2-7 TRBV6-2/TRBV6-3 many CASSYPLARLAGSYEQYF
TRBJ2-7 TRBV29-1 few CSVQTGSSYEQYF
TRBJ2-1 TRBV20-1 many CSAPNTGGPYNEQFF
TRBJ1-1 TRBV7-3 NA CASSREGASTEAFF
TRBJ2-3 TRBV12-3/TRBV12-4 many CASSLGRTSGSTDTQYF
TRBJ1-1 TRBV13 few CASSLGPTEAFF
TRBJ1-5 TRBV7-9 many CASSRGADQPQHF
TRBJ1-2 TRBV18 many CASSSTTGWDGYTF
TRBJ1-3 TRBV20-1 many CSASQGGGGNTIYF
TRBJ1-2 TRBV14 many CASSQDPWGPYGYTF
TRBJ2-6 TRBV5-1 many CASSPAAGGFGANVLTF
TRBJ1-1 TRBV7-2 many CASSLDGRGMNTEAFF
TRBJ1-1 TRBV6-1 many CASSEFGSEAFF
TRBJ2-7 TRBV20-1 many CSASTAYEQYF
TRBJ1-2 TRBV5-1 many CASSFSKDGYTF
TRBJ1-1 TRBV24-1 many CASSDGTEAFF
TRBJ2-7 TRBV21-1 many CASSKIRDKPYEQYF
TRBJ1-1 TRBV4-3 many CASSQELQGWAEAFF
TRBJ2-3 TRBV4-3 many CASSQVGIPGADTQYF
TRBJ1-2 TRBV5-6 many CASSPGAGTPRGYTF
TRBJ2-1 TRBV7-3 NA CASSPWDFSGEQFF
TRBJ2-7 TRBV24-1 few CATMPPGGMPYEQYF
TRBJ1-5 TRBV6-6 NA CASSPKGGLSNQPQHF
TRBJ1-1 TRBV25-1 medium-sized CASSPTDRFAEAFF
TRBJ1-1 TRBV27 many CASKLNTEAFF
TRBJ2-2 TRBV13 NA CASSIDYSDTGELFF
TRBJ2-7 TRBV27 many CASSLSPTGGKYF
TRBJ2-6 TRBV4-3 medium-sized CASSQGTGVGANVLTF
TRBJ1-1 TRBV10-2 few CASRLMEGEAFF
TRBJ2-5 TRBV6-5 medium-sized CASTTNPGVVTETQYF
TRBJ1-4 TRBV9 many CASSASGGREKLFF
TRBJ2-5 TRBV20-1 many CSARRRGETQYF
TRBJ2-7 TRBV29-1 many CSVLHGYEQYF